These 27 T cell receptor beta chains share one sample of origin, sequenced in a study of cytomegalovirus exposure and HLA in healthy donors. The PCR employed 60 Vbeta primers together with 13 Jbeta primers. Sequencing used immunoSEQ multiplex PCR; TCRdb keeps in-frame clones, though not all of them. The repertoire consists of about 92,000 clones, with around 77% occurring once and the leading ten covering around 6.6%. The sequenced material came from PBMCs. All receptors come from a man over 45 in good health and CMV-seropositive.

The genes are TRBV6-6 and TRBJ2-7; D is perhaps TRBD2 (6 bases). Germline CDR1 MNHNY, CDR2 SVGAGI (reference sequence). Trimming stripped 2 bases from V and 5 bases from J, with 13 bases between. CDR3 size: 14 residues. CDR3 loop: CASSYLAGPHEQYF. The CDR3, as DNA: TGTGCCAGCAGTTACCTCGCGGGGCCCCACGAGCAGTACTTC.

This rearrangement joins TRBV13 to TRBJ2-7; TRBD2 matches 8 bases. The germline V gene encodes CDR1 PRHDT and CDR2 FYEKMQ (reference sequence). With V trimmed by 5 bases and J by 3 bases, 3 bases remained unmatched. There are 13 residues in the CDR3. CDR3 coding DNA: TGTGCCAGCAGCGTTAGCGGGGACTACGAGCAGTACTTC. Its translation is CASSVSGDYEQYF.

This clone has only a few counts. This chain connects TRBV5-5 to TRBJ1-2; unclear D gene. There are 11 residues in the CDR3. Germline V CDR1 and CDR2: SGHKS, YYEKEE (reference sequence). V was clipped by 1 base and J by 8 bases, with 6 bases between them. CDR3: CASSLIVGYTF. DNA of the CDR3: TGTGCCAGCAGCTTGATAGTGGGCTACACCTTC. The variable domain in full, with the rest retrieved from reference TRBV5-5 and TRBJ1-2, is DAGVTQSPTHLIKTRGQQVTLRCSPISGHKSVSWYQQVLGQGPQFIFQYYEKEERGRGNFPDRFSARQFPNYSSELNVNALLLGDSALYLCASSLIVGYTFGSGTRLTVV.

This chain uses TRBV19 with TRBJ1-2, with 7 bases lining up with TRBD1. This CDR3 contains 13 residues. The V gene's germline CDR1 is LNHDA and CDR2 SQIVND (reference sequence). V was pared by 6 bases and J by 6 bases, with 7 bases of the junction left unmatched. The CDR3 DNA follows: TGTGCCAGTAGACAGACAGGGTTTAATGGCTACACCTTC. This translates into CASRQTGFNGYTF.

The chain couples TRBV6-5 to TRBJ1-1; tentatively, D is TRBD1 (5 bases). Trimming shortened V by 0 bases and J by 0 bases, and 11 bases separated the two germline ends. This CDR3 contains 16 residues. Germline loops: CDR1 MNHEY, CDR2 SVGAGI. The CDR3 nucleotides read TGTGCCAGCAGTTACTCTCGGGCGGGGCTGAACACTGAAGCTTTCTTT. It yields the protein CASSYSRAGLNTEAFF.

The V call is TRBV19, the J call TRBJ1-6; D is uncertain. The germline CDR1 and CDR2 sequences are LNHDA and SQIVND (reference sequence). The CDR3 covers 13 residues. V was cut by 5 bases and J by 7 bases, with 9 bases left in between. Here the CDR3 DNA reads TGTGCCAGTAGTGCAACATGGAATTCACCCCTCCACTTT. Protein sequence: CASSATWNSPLHF.

V usage is TRBV27 and J usage is TRBJ2-7; 10 nucleotides match TRBD2. Trimming at V came to 5 bases and at J to 0 bases, leaving 4 bases not matched to a gene. CDR1 MNHEY and CDR2 SMNVEV come from the germline V gene (reference sequence). The CDR3 sequence is 15 residues long. CDR3 residues: CASSDSSGSSYEQYF. The CDR3 nucleotides read TGTGCCAGCAGTGACTCTAGCGGGAGCTCCTACGAGCAGTACTTC.

The chain joins TRBV7-8 to TRBJ1-3; 7 bases are shared with TRBD1. J gave up 1 base and V 4 bases, and 1 base lay outside the gene matches. The CDR3 runs 14 residues. Germline V gene lookup returns CDR1 SGHVS and CDR2 FQNEAQ. The CDR3 nucleotides are TGTGCCAGCAGCTACAGGGGTTCTGGAAACACCATATATTTT. Its protein is CASSYRGSGNTIYF.

This clone appeared a few times. Compared with germline, one end of the junction differs, possibly owing to a read error. Other DNA sequences in this specimen translate into the identical CDR3. This chain uses TRBV7-6 with TRBJ2-7; perhaps TRBD1 as D (5 bases). CDR1 is SGHVS, CDR2 FNYEAQ, per germline. The CDR3 consists of 14 residues. Here the CDR3 reads CASSLADSHTAAVF. The CDR3 DNA reads as TGTGCCAGCAGCTTAGCCGACAGCCATACCGCGGCCGTCTTC.

The J gene is TRBJ2-3, the V gene TRBV2; TRBD2 is a possible D gene (6 bases). V was trimmed by 6 bases and J by 2 bases, leaving 12 bases between them. CDR1 is SNHLY, CDR2 FYNNEI, per germline. This CDR3 region has 14 residues. CDR3 bases: TGTGCCAGCAGCGGAGGGGATCCCACAGATACGCAGTATTTT. Protein: CASSGGDPTDTQYF.

The chain carries TRBV5-6 and TRBJ1-4; unclear D gene. The CDR3 runs 12 residues. CDR1 SGHDT and CDR2 YYEEEE come from the germline V gene. Trimming removed 1 base from V and 9 bases from J, with 7 bases in between. The CDR3 region is CASSLPGQKLFF. The CDR3 DNA follows: TGTGCCAGCAGCTTGCCTGGGCAAAAACTGTTTTTT.

This clone appeared a single time. The V gene is TRBV15, the J gene TRBJ2-7, with 10 bases aligning to TRBD2. Germline loops: CDR1 LNHNV, CDR2 YYDKDF (reference sequence). J lost 1 base, V lost 1 base, and 4 bases had no gene match. CDR3 length equals 16 residues. CDR3 DNA sequence: TGTGCCACCAGCAGAGGGCGGACTAGCGGATCCTACGAGCAGTACTTC. Translation: CATSRGRTSGSYEQYF.

CDR3 sequence reads: CASSSLTPQETQYF. CDR3 sequence (DNA): TGCGCCAGCAGCTCCCTAACTCCTCAAGAGACCCAGTACTTC. The rearrangement joins TRBV5-1 to TRBJ2-5; D is ambiguous. Germline loops: CDR1 SGHRS, CDR2 YFSETQ. CDR3 size: 14 residues. Trimming left V 3 bases short and J 2 bases short, with 11 bases between.

The chain joins TRBV6-6 to TRBJ2-1, with a tentative D call TRBD2 (7 bases). CDR1 and CDR2 from the germline V gene are MNHNY and SVGAGI (reference sequence). The CDR3 is made up of 16 amino acids. The V end was cut by 8 bases, the J end by 5 bases, with 22 bases between. The CDR3, as DNA: TGTGCCAGCCGCCAACACACGGGGGGCGGGGACAATGAGCAGTTCTTC. Translation gives CASRQHTGGGDNEQFF.

Only one count was recorded for this clone. V gene TRBV28 combines with J gene TRBJ2-7; D call uncertain. The CDR3 totals 12 residues. Germline V gene lookup returns CDR1 MDHEN and CDR2 SYDVKM. Trimming took off 1 base at V and 4 bases at J, with 5 bases between the two ends. CDR3 DNA sequence: TGTGCCAGCAGTTTATCCCGGTACGAGCAGTACTTC. Translated, it gives CASSLSRYEQYF.

This rearrangement joins TRBV7-6 to TRBJ2-5; D possibly corresponds to TRBD1 (6 bases). Germline V gene lookup returns CDR1 SGHVS and CDR2 FNYEAQ. The CDR3 loop spans 15 amino acids. Trimming cost V 5 bases and J 5 bases, with 18 bases left between them. The CDR3 sequence is CASSPGTPGRETQYF. CDR3 coding DNA: TGTGCCAGCAGCCCGGGGACACCGGGGCGGGAGACCCAGTACTTC.

This chain joins TRBV18 and TRBJ2-3; TRBD2 is a possible D gene (5 bases). V gave up 0 bases and J gave up 8 bases, with 12 bases separating them. Germline CDR1 is KGHSH and CDR2 is LQKENI. The length of the CDR3 is 14 residues. CDR3 amino acids: CASSPPMDFGTQYF. CDR3 DNA: TGTGCCAGCTCACCACCGATGGACTTCGGTACGCAGTATTTT.

The chain uses TRBV9 and TRBJ1-2; D not resolved. V was trimmed by 0 bases and J by 6 bases, leaving 6 bases between them. The CDR3 loop spans 12 amino acids. Germline loops: CDR1 SGDLS, CDR2 YYNGEE. The CDR3 region is CASSVAVNGYTF. Written as DNA, the CDR3 is TGTGCCAGCAGCGTAGCAGTTAATGGCTACACCTTC.

This clone appeared a few times. V is TRBV5-1 and J is TRBJ2-7; perhaps TRBD1 as D (5 bases). The CDR3 length is 16 residues. Per the germline V gene, CDR1 is SGHRS and CDR2 is YFSETQ. V dropped 2 bases and J dropped 3 bases, with 18 bases sitting between them. The CDR3 sequence: CASSLTTDSIGYEQYF. CDR3 bases: TGCGCCAGCAGCTTAACGACAGACTCGATTGGCTACGAGCAGTACTTC.

This clone was recorded once. The chain is built from TRBV13 and TRBJ2-3; 11 nucleotides line up with TRBD2. The CDR3 has 16 amino acids. The J segment lost 4 bases and the V segment lost 2 bases, leaving 5 bases of the junction unmatched. Germline V gene data show CDR1 as PRHDT and CDR2 as FYEKMQ (reference sequence). The CDR3 sequence is CASSLIAGGPADTQYF. CDR3 coding DNA: TGTGCCAGCAGCTTAATAGCGGGGGGGCCAGCAGATACGCAGTATTTT.

CDR3 amino acids: CASSSTGDEQFF. Here the CDR3 DNA reads TGCGCCAGCAGCAGTACAGGGGACGAGCAGTTCTTC. This chain uses TRBV5-1 with TRBJ2-1; 7 bases are a match to TRBD1. This CDR3 comprises 12 residues. Germline trimming cut 4 bases from V and 10 bases from J; bases unmatched to any gene: 5. CDR1 and CDR2 (germline): SGHRS, YFSETQ.

This clone rates as medium-sized. The chain couples TRBV4-2 to TRBJ2-5, with D maybe TRBD1 (6 bases). The V gene lost 3 bases and the J gene lost 3 bases, with 20 bases spanning the gap. Germline V CDR1 and CDR2: LGHNA, YNFKEQ. The CDR3 contains 17 residues. CDR3 in amino acids: CASSQLPPQGREETQYF. CDR3 nucleotides: TGTGCCAGCAGCCAGCTCCCCCCCCAGGGGCGAGAAGAGACCCAGTACTTC.

This clone has only a few counts. The rearrangement links TRBV10-3 to TRBJ2-2; possible D gene TRBD2, 6 bases. Trimming took off 3 bases at V and 0 bases at J, with 11 bases between the two ends. CDR1 ENHRY and CDR2 SYGVKD come from the germline V gene. This CDR3 is built from 16 residues. The CDR3 DNA reads TGTGCCATCAGTGACGGGGGTCCCGCGAACACCGGGGAGCTGTTTTTT. Amino acids: CAISDGGPANTGELFF.

This rearrangement joins TRBV4-2 to TRBJ2-1; tentatively, D is TRBD2 (6 bases). CDR3 length: 17 amino acids. Germline assignment: CDR1 LGHNA and CDR2 YNFKEQ. Trimming left V 4 bases short and J 4 bases short, with 20 bases between. Here the CDR3 reads CASSPGGGRGFYNEQFF. The CDR3 DNA reads TGTGCCAGCAGCCCTGGAGGTGGGCGGGGTTTTTACAATGAGCAGTTCTTC.

This clone has more than one count but fewer than ten. This sequence joins TRBV5-6 and TRBJ1-5; D is uncertain. Germline V gene lookup returns CDR1 SGHDT and CDR2 YYEEEE. Trimming shortened V by 4 bases and J by 4 bases, and 6 bases separated the two germline ends. CDR3 length equals 12 residues. CDR3 region: CASSIENQPQHF. Here the CDR3 DNA reads TGTGCCAGCAGCATAGAGAATCAGCCCCAGCATTTT.

The chain carries TRBV5-1 and TRBJ2-2; possible D gene TRBD2, 5 bases. The V end was cut by 0 bases, the J end by 6 bases, with 12 bases between. CDR1 is SGHRS, CDR2 YFSETQ, per germline. This CDR3 is 15 amino acids long. In nucleotides, the CDR3 is TGCGCCAGCAGCTTGGTTATTGGGAGTCCCGGGGAGCTGTTTTTT. It is translated as CASSLVIGSPGELFF.

This sequence joins TRBV30 and TRBJ2-6; 7 nucleotides align to TRBD2. The germline V gene has CDR1 GTSNPN and CDR2 SVGIG (reference sequence). V trimming: 4 bases; J trimming: 4 bases; junction bases outside the gene matches: 10. The CDR3 sequence is 16 residues long. The CDR3 spells CAWNGMGGAGANVLTF. In DNA, the CDR3 is TGTGCCTGGAATGGTATGGGAGGGGCAGGGGCCAACGTCCTGACTTTC.